Following are 2 T cell receptor beta chains from one sample sequenced in a study of tissue T cells after allogeneic stem cell transplantation. Method: immunoSEQ multiplex PCR; TCRdb's copy keeps in-frame clones and lacks some. The sample includes approximately 45,000 clones, 80% to 95% seen only once; the top ten take about 3.8%. The sequencing used blood, collected before transplantation. These receptors were obtained from a woman aged 35-70 years who later had graft-versus-host disease after an allogeneic stem cell transplant.

The rearrangement links TRBV7-2 to TRBJ1-2; D is unresolved. The ends were cut back, 5 bases at V and 5 bases at J, with 18 bases in the middle. Germline V CDR1 and CDR2: SGHTA, FQGNSA. CDR3 size: 15 residues. CDR3 in amino acids: CASSPSRTVPYGYTF. CDR3 nucleotide sequence: TGTGCCAGCAGCCCATCCCGGACGGTACCTTATGGCTACACCTTC.

V and J are TRBV29-1 and TRBJ2-1, with D tentatively TRBD1 or TRBD2 (5 bases each). In germline, CDR1 is SQVTM, CDR2 ANQGSEA. With 8 bases removed from V and 3 bases from J, the gap between germline ends came to 17 bases. The CDR3 length is 14 residues. CDR3 sequence reads: CSWWDGDGYNEQFF. CDR3 nucleotide sequence: TGCAGCTGGTGGGACGGAGACGGCTACAATGAGCAGTTCTTC.